The 20 T cell receptor beta chains in this list originate from one sample, sequenced in a study of a mutant IDH1 vaccine in newly diagnosed glioma. Measured with immunoSEQ multiplex PCR; TCRdb has only the in-frame clones, and not every one. The sample comprises 25,000 to 40,000 clones, more than 75% of which are singletons, and about 11% rests with the top ten. The time point here: week 35, safety follow-up. In the vaccine, a single dose held 300 ug of the mutant IDH1 20-mer peptide, along with topical imiquimod. For these receptors, no antigen is known. The input for sequencing was PBMCs, taken from a glioma patient whose treatment included an IDH1 peptide vaccine. Receptor source: a woman aged 35 to 49 with glioma.

The chain is built from TRBV2 and TRBJ1-1; 9 bases map to TRBD1. Losses at the gene ends were 2 bases for V and 4 bases for J; bases not matched to a gene: 11. The CDR3 has 17 residues. Looked up from germline, CDR1 is SNHLY and CDR2 is FYNNEI. The CDR3: CASSERQGEVFFTEAFF. CDR3 in DNA: TGTGCCAGCAGTGAAAGACAGGGGGAAGTGTTTTTCACTGAAGCTTTCTTT.

This clone showed up just a few times. This chain uses TRBV5-1 with TRBJ1-2; 7 bases fit TRBD1. The trim removed 3 bases at V and 7 bases at J, leaving 9 bases unmatched. CDR1 and CDR2 (germline): SGHRS, YFSETQ. This CDR3 has 14 residues. The DNA of the CDR3 is TGCGCCAGCAGCTCCCCGACAGGGTACAGTGGCTACACCTTC. Translating gives CASSSPTGYSGYTF.

V is TRBV10-2 and J is TRBJ1-2, with D perhaps matching TRBD1 (5 bases). Per germline, CDR1 WSHSY and CDR2 SAAADI. The CDR3 covers 13 residues. V gave up 6 bases and J gave up 4 bases, with 12 bases separating them. For the CDR3, the DNA is TGCGCCAGCAGAGCGGACACGACCTATGGCTACACCTTC. It is translated as CASRADTTYGYTF.

This clone was seen just once. This rearrangement joins TRBV25-1 to TRBJ2-5; the D gene is possibly TRBD2 (6 bases). The germline V gene encodes CDR1 MGHDK and CDR2 SYGVNS. The CDR3 sequence is 13 residues long. The V end lost 2 bases, the J end lost 7 bases, and 11 bases lay between the germline ends. Here the CDR3 reads CASSERTMGTQYF. The DNA for the CDR3 is TGTGCCAGCAGTGAACGGACTATGGGGACCCAGTACTTC.

Note on this clone: The junction departs from germline at one end; a sequencing error may be responsible. The J gene is TRBJ2-1, the V gene TRBV7-7; 8 nucleotides agree with TRBD2. Germline-derived CDR1 and CDR2 are SSHAT and FNYEAQ (reference sequence). The CDR3 runs 14 residues. The CDR3 nucleotides read TGTGCTAGCAGCTTAGACCGACTAGCGAATGAGCAGTTCTTC. It yields the protein CASSLDRLANEQFF.

This clone was seen a single time. The V call is TRBV14, the J call TRBJ1-1, with 8 positions matching TRBD1. Trimming at V came to 4 bases and at J to 4 bases, leaving 8 bases not matched to a gene. The CDR3 is made up of 15 amino acids. Germline assignment: CDR1 SGHDN and CDR2 FVKESK. In nucleotides, the CDR3 is TGTGCCAGCAGCCTGAGGACAGGGAGCACCACTGAAGCTTTCTTT. Its protein is CASSLRTGSTTEAFF.

The rearrangement joins TRBV4-1 to TRBJ2-1, with D hard to call. V lost 4 bases, J lost 9 bases, and 7 bases lay in between. This CDR3 has 11 residues. The V gene's germline CDR1 is MGHRA and CDR2 YSYEKL. The CDR3 DNA sequence: TGCGCCAGCAGCCTCCGGAGTGAGCAGTTCTTC. Protein sequence: CASSLRSEQFF.

This clone was detected only a few times. This rearrangement joins TRBV1 to TRBJ2-2; the table calls TRBD1, which could not be checked here. TRBV1 is shown as a pseudogene. The CDR3 has 15 residues. CDR3 in DNA: TGCACCAGCAGCGGGACAGGGGCGATCACCGGGGAGCTGTTTTTT. Translated: CTSSGTGAITGELFF.

This rearrangement joins TRBV4-3 to TRBJ2-7, with D perhaps TRBD2 (6 bases). The V end lost 5 bases, the J end lost 0 bases, and 14 bases lay between the germline ends. The CDR3 extends over 15 amino acids. Germline V gene sequence: CDR1 LGHNA, CDR2 YSLEER. DNA of the CDR3: TGCGCCAGCAGCTACTCCTTCGGGAGCTCCTACGAGCAGTACTTC. Protein sequence: CASSYSFGSSYEQYF.

The J gene is TRBJ1-1, the V gene TRBV9, with 7 bases identical to TRBD1. The V segment lost 2 bases and the J segment 4 bases; nucleotides outside the gene matches: 5. This CDR3 has 14 amino acids. Per the germline V gene, CDR1 is SGDLS and CDR2 is YYNGEE. DNA of the CDR3: TGTGCCAGCAGCGTGCAGGGGGATGGCACTGAAGCTTTCTTT. The encoded protein is CASSVQGDGTEAFF.

This chain uses TRBV30 with TRBJ1-1; D is perhaps TRBD1 (5 bases). The CDR3 consists of 14 residues. Germline V gene sequence: CDR1 GTSNPN, CDR2 SVGIG (reference sequence). V was pared by 2 bases and J by 1 base, with 11 bases between. The DNA for the CDR3 is TGTGCCTGGAGTCCAGGGTCGGGGAACACTGAAGCTTTCTTT. Its translation is CAWSPGSGNTEAFF.

This clone came up once. CDR3 sequence: CASSQGRRETQYF. DNA of the CDR3: TGTGCCAGCAGCCAAGGGAGGAGGGAGACCCAGTACTTC. The rearrangement links TRBV14 to TRBJ2-5; D is possibly TRBD2 (5 bases). The CDR3 sequence is 13 residues long. The V gene's germline CDR1 is SGHDN and CDR2 FVKESK. Trimming took off 1 base at V and 5 bases at J, with 8 bases between the two ends. Full variable domain (remainder filled in from reference TRBV14 and TRBJ2-5): EAGVTQFPSHSVIEKGQTVTLRCDPISGHDNLYWYRRVMGKEIKFLLHFVKESKQDESGMPNNRFLAERTGGTYSTLKVQPAELEDSGVYFCASSQGRRETQYFGPGTRLLVL.

This sequence joins TRBV10-1 and TRBJ2-7; D may be TRBD1 or TRBD2 (5 bases each). This CDR3 contains 13 residues. Germline values: CDR1 WNHNN, CDR2 SYGVQD (reference sequence). The CDR3 DNA is TGCGGACCACCCTTGGGGGTCCCCTACGAGCAGTACTTC. Amino acids: CGPPLGVPYEQYF.

The chain recombines TRBV27 with TRBJ2-4, with no clear D. This CDR3 spans 16 amino acids. Germline assignment: CDR1 MNHEY and CDR2 SMNVEV (reference sequence). The V end lost 5 bases, the J end lost 1 base, and 15 bases lay between the germline ends. CDR3 sequence (DNA): TGTGCCAGCAGTGTCGACGGAAGACGGGCCAAAAACATTCAGTACTTC. Its translation: CASSVDGRRAKNIQYF.

The rearrangement links TRBV20-1 to TRBJ1-2; no firm D call. This CDR3 spans 11 amino acids. Per germline, CDR1 DFQATT and CDR2 SNEGSKA (reference sequence). The CDR3 is CKATTGDGYTF. CDR3 in DNA: TGCAAGGCCACCACCGGGGATGGCTACACCTTC.

A word on this clone: One end of the junction varies from germline; a read error may be responsible. The CDR3 is CASRLGPGGEGTGELFF. DNA for the CDR3: TGCGCCAGCAGATTGGGGCCCGGGGGAGAAGGCACCGGGGAGCTGTTTTTT. The chain is built from TRBV5-1 and TRBJ2-2; D possibly corresponds to TRBD2 (6 bases). The CDR3 runs to 17 residues. The V gene's germline CDR1 is SGHRS and CDR2 YFSETQ.

The rearrangement joins TRBV30 to TRBJ2-2; D is uncertain. The CDR3 spans 12 residues. Trimming stripped 2 bases from V and 5 bases from J, with 6 bases between. Germline CDR1 GTSNPN, CDR2 SVGIG (reference sequence). The chain's CDR3 is CAWSRGTGELFF. CDR3 in DNA: TGTGCCTGGAGTCGAGGAACCGGGGAGCTGTTTTTT.

V is TRBV2 and J is TRBJ2-7; 14 bases agree with TRBD2. The V gene's germline CDR1 is SNHLY and CDR2 FYNNEI. The CDR3 is made up of 13 amino acids. The trim removed 7 bases at V and 6 bases at J, leaving 2 bases unmatched. The CDR3: CASMGTSGGEQYF. Here the CDR3 DNA reads TGTGCCAGCATGGGGACTAGCGGGGGCGAGCAGTACTTC.

This clone was counted between two and nine times. This chain joins TRBV28 and TRBJ1-2; D unresolved. The ends were cut back, 8 bases at V and 2 bases at J, with 15 bases in the middle. The CDR3 consists of 14 residues. Germline-derived CDR1 and CDR2 are MDHEN and SYDVKM. The CDR3 coding sequence is TGTGCCAGCCTTGAGGGAGGGCTGAACTATGGCTACACCTTC. Amino acids: CASLEGGLNYGYTF.

This chain links TRBV19 with TRBJ2-3; TRBD2 matches 11 bases. Trimming removed 4 bases from V and 6 bases from J; junction bases left unmatched: 6. CDR3 length equals 15 residues. From germline, CDR1 is LNHDA and CDR2 SQIVND (reference sequence). CDR3 in DNA: TGTGCCAGTAGTACAGGGACTAGCGGCGCGGATACGCAGTATTTT. This sequence encodes CASSTGTSGADTQYF.